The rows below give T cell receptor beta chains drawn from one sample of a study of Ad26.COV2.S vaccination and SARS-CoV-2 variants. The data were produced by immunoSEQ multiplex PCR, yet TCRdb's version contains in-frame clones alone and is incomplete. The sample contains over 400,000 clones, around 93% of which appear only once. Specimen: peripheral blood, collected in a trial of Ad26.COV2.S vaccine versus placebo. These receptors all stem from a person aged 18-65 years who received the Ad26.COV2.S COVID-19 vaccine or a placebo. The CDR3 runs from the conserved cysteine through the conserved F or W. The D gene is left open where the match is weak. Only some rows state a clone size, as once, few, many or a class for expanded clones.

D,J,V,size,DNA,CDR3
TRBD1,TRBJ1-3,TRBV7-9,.,TGTGCCAGCAGCACGACGACAGGGGACGGAAACACCATATATTTT,CASSTTTGDGNTIYF
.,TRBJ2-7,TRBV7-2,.,TGTGCCAGCAGCTTAACGCCGGGCGGGGGCCTCTACGAGCAGTACTTC,CASSLTPGGGLYEQYF
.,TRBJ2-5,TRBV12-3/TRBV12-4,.,TGTGCCAGCAGGGACTGGGGCCAAGAGACCCAGTACTTC,CASRDWGQETQYF
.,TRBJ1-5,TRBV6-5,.,TGTGCCAGCAGTAAAAGGAATCAGCCCCAGCATTTT,CASSKRNQPQHF
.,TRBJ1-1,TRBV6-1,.,TGTGCCAGCAGTGAAGCTATTTTGGGGGATTGGGACACTGAAGCTTTCTTT,CASSEAILGDWDTEAFF
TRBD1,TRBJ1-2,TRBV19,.,TGTGCCAGTAGTCTTCCTAACAGGGGGCGATTCTATGGCTACACCTTC,CASSLPNRGRFYGYTF
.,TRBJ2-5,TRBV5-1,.,TGCGCCAGCAGCTATCCAGAACAAGAGACCCAGTACTTC,CASSYPEQETQYF
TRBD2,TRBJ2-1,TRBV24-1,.,TGTGCCACCAGCCCGGGGGGTTACAATGAGCAGTTCTTC,CATSPGGYNEQFF
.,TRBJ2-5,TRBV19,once,TGTGCCAGTAGTAGAGAGTTCGTTCCAAAAGAGACCCAGTACTTC,CASSREFVPKETQYF
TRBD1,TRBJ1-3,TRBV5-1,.,TGCGCCAGCAGCTCGGGACAGGGTTTCGGAAACACCATATATTTT,CASSSGQGFGNTIYF
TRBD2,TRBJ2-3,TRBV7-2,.,TGTGCCAGCAGCTTTACTAGCGGCACAGATACGCAGTATTTT,CASSFTSGTDTQYF
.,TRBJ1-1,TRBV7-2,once,TGTGCCAGCAGCTCGGGAGGGGGCACTGAAGCTTTCTTT,CASSSGGGTEAFF
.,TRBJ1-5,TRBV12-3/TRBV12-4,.,TGTGCCAGCAGTTCCCGGACAGTTATGGCCCAGCATTTT,CASSSRTVMAQHF
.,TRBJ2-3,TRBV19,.,TGTGCCAGTAGCCCAACCCCCCCAGGGATCGGCACAGATACGCAGTATTTT,CASSPTPPGIGTDTQYF
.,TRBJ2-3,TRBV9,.,TGTGCCAGCAGCGTAGGAGCAGATACGCAGTATTTT,CASSVGADTQYF
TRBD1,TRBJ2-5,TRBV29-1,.,TGCAGCGTTGAAGATGGCCGACAGGGGGGTAGCCAAGAGACCCAGTACTTC,CSVEDGRQGGSQETQYF
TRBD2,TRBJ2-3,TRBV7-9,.,TGTGCCAGCAGCTGGGGGGACTATCACACAGATACGCAGTATTTT,CASSWGDYHTDTQYF
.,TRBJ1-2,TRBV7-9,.,TGTGCCAGCAGCTTATACGGTGGGAGGACAGAGACTAACTATGGCTACACCTTC,CASSLYGGRTETNYGYTF
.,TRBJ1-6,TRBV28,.,TGTGCCAGCAAGGGGACAACTAATAATTCACCCCTCCACTTT,CASKGTTNNSPLHF
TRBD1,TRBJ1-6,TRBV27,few,TGTGCCAGCAGTCCCGGACAGGGTGAATATAATTCACCCCTCCACTTT,CASSPGQGEYNSPLHF
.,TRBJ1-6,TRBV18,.,TGTGCCAGCTCAACCGGCAGGGGCTATAATTCACCCCTCCACTTT,CASSTGRGYNSPLHF
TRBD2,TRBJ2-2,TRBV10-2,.,TGCGCCAGCAGTGAAGGGAGCGGGGGGGCCTTCGGGGAGCTGTTTTTT,CASSEGSGGAFGELFF
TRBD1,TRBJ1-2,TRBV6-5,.,TGTGCCAGCAGCCACGGGACAGGGGGGGGATATGGCTACACCTTC,CASSHGTGGGYGYTF
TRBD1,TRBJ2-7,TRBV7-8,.,TGTGCCAGCAGCCCGCTAGGGTCCACAGGGGTCCTCCACGAGCAGTACTTC,CASSPLGSTGVLHEQYF
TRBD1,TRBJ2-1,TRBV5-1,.,TGCGCCAGCAGCTTGGCCTTACAGGGGTCCTACAATGAGCAGTTCTTC,CASSLALQGSYNEQFF
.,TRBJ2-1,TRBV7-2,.,TGTGCCAGCAGCCAGGGGCAGAATGAGCAGTTCTTC,CASSQGQNEQFF
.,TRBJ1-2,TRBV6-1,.,TGTGCCAGCAGTGAGTACACAGTATATGGCTACACCTTC,CASSEYTVYGYTF
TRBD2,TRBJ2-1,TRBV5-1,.,TGCGCCAGCAGCTTGGGTGGTCTGCGGGAGAACTACAATGAGCAGTTCTTC,CASSLGGLRENYNEQFF
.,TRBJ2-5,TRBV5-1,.,TGCGCCAGCAGCCCGGGGGACGGGAAAGAGACCCAGTACTTC,CASSPGDGKETQYF
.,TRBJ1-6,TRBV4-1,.,TGCGCCAGCAGCCAAGTGGTGGGCATACTCCACTTT,CASSQVVGILHF
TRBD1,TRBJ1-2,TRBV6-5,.,TGTGCCAGCAGTTACTCGAGGACAGGAAGGAACTATGGCTACACCTTC,CASSYSRTGRNYGYTF
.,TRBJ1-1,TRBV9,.,TGTGCCAGCAGCGGCGACACTGAAGCTTTCTTT,CASSGDTEAFF
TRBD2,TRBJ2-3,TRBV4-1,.,TGCGCCAGCAGCCAAGCGGTAGCGGGGGGTTCAGATACGCAGTATTTT,CASSQAVAGGSDTQYF
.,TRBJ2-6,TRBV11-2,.,TGTGCCAGCAGCGCCGCGTCCGGGCCTGGGGCCAACGTCCTGACTTTC,CASSAASGPGANVLTF
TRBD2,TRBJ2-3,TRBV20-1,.,TGCAGTGCTAGTCATTCGGCGGGAGCGGGGGAAATCACAACCACGACCCTTAACACAGATACGCAGTATTTT,CSASHSAGAGEITTTTLNTDTQYF
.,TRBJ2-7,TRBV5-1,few,TGCGCCAGCAGCTTGGCTGGCGACATCTACGAGCAGTACTTC,CASSLAGDIYEQYF
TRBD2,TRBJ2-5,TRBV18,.,TGTGCCAGCTCACCAGTACCCCCCGGGGGGTACCAAGAGACCCAGTACTTC,CASSPVPPGGYQETQYF
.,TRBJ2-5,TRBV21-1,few,TGTGCCAGCAGCAAAGACCAGCTCGAAGAGACCCAGTACTTC,CASSKDQLEETQYF
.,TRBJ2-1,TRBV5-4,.,TGTGCCAGCAGCGCGGACAGCCGCTCCTACAATGAGCAGTTCTTC,CASSADSRSYNEQFF
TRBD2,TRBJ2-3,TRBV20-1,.,TGCAGTGCTAGTGTAGCGGGGGCCGCAGATACGCAGTATTTT,CSASVAGAADTQYF
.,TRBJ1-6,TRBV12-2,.,TGTGCAAGTCGGCATCCCAGGGGATGGAATTCACCCCTCCACTTT,CASRHPRGWNSPLHF